This TCR beta chain came from a study of blood T cell repertoires in COVID-19. Across the study: The origin of the acute and convalescent COVID-19 samples was the United States, Italy and Spain. T cells, B-cell-depleted T cells, or PBMCs supplied cDNA or gDNA.

From germline, CDR1 is DFQATT and CDR2 SNEGSKA (reference sequence). V lost 3 bases to trimming and J lost 2 bases, with 21 bases between them. There are 17 residues in the CDR3. Original processing notes: It was from reference gene primer amplification that nucleated cell counts were estimated. Clones were sequenced by immunoSEQ multiplex PCR, and TCRdb holds only the in-frame ones, with some missing. The V and J calls and clone size come from that table; D and trimming were worked out from the DNA. The sample lists a few hundred thousand clones; more than 75% were seen once. The chain has TRBV20-1 and TRBJ2-3; TRBD2 might be the D (5 bases). This sequence was found in a middle-aged man who had recovered from COVID-19. The sample consisted of peripheral blood. CDR3 DNA: TGCAGTGCTAGTACGATGTCTGGGCTAGCAGCCACAGATACGCAGTATTTT. As protein: CSASTMSGLAATDTQYF.